This TCR beta chain was retrieved from a study of blood T cell repertoires in COVID-19. Produced via immunoSEQ multiplex PCR; TCRdb's table is partial and in-frame only. The data hold under 550,000 clones, with 70% to 90% observed a single time. Germline lookup yields CDR1 SNHLY and CDR2 FYNNEI. The junction had 6 bases not matched to a gene; V was cut back by 9 bases and J by 2 bases. This CDR3 region has 13 residues. The sequence came from a man aged 18 to 29 with COVID-19, enrolled during active disease. The V call is TRBV2, the J call TRBJ2-7; 8 bases fit TRBD2. The sample comprised peripheral blood. CDR3 region: CASVLAGTYEQYF. Written as DNA, the CDR3 is TGTGCCAGTGTGCTAGCGGGCACCTACGAGCAGTACTTC. Using reference TRBV2 and TRBJ2-7 for the parts outside the CDR3, the full variable domain is EPEVTQTPSHQVTQMGQEVILRCVPISNHLYFYWYRQILGQKVEFLVSFYNNEISEKSEIFDDQFSVERPDGSNFTLKIRSTKLEDSAMYFCASVLAGTYEQYFGPGTRLTVT.